This T cell receptor beta chain emerged from a study of blood T cell repertoires in COVID-19 (dated by TCRdb to about 2020). About the study as a whole: The collaborator samples originated in the United States, Italy and Spain and spanned the acute and convalescent phases of COVID-19. The prospective study material was composed of cDNA or gDNA derived from T cells, B-cell-depleted T cells, or PBMCs. Deeply sampled blood TCRbeta repertoires from subjects exposed to, actively infected with, or recovered from COVID-19 were included in the dataset. The repertoires were released in a freely available public database intended as a resource for research on the immune response to SARS-CoV-2. Samples came from the ongoing ImmuneRACE study (first 160 participants) plus 1,254 subjects from 6 global collaborators. Nearly every sample came with metadata listing a de-identified subject ID, COVID-19 status, age in years and sex. Where HLA class I and class II types were available, the types were taken from metadata supplied by the sample provider, not from assay-based typing. Study-level results and caveats: How much clinical and demographic metadata was included differed by source and by participant, and the metadata was provided uncurated.

TCRbeta CDR3 regions were amplified from genomic DNA by means of the immunoSEQ Assay, a bias-controlled multiplex PCR. The study's own analysis went as follows. The number of nucleated cells in each sample was estimated from the amplification of reference gene primers within the assay. To quantify the absolute abundance of each unique TCRbeta CDR3 rearrangement, sequence reads were collapsed and filtered. Productive Simpson clonality was computed per sample as the square root of Simpson's diversity index over productive rearrangements. TCRdb obtained this table from immuneACCESS and retained in-frame rearrangements with V and J assigned. These tables miss some clones; where compared with another copy, unresolved V genes account for less than half of the shortfall, and the remainder is unexplained. That table is the source of V, J and clone size, and D and trimming were worked out from the DNA. Counted in this sample were about 300,000 clones; 84% of them appeared once. Together, the top ten hold more than 1.1% of the sample.

The CDR3 spans 16 residues, from the cysteine through the phenylalanine. Only CDR3 DNA is held: 48 bases, read in frame from base 1. V is pruned by 0 bases and J by 4 bases, leaving 5 bases of the junction without a gene match. CDR1 and CDR2 are read off the germline V gene as LGHNA and YNFKEQ. As concerns this clone: The clone's antigen remains unknown. No clone much larger than this one lies a single base away; base qualities are absent.

In Seattle, one collaborating source enrolled patients while the infection was active and tracked those patients longitudinally over the course of disease. Collaborating institutions collected whole blood in K2EDTA tubes following their own protocols. For TCRbeta analysis, collaborators shipped samples as frozen whole blood, isolated PBMCs, or DNA extracted from either of those sample types. The sequencing sample was made of peripheral blood. The rearrangement combines TRBV4-2 with TRBJ2-1; a stretch of 8 junction bases matches TRBD2. The source is a human donor with COVID-19, enrolled during active disease. The donor label of this sample is uncertain. Here is the DNA: TGTGCCAGCAGCCAAGAACCCAGCGGGGGTTACAATGAGCAGTTCTTC. This gives the protein CASSQEPSGGYNEQFF.